Described below is a single T cell receptor beta chain sequence and its context. Its matching antigen is unknown. Time point reported: pre-sensitization, week 0. This sample's treatment: therapeutic diphenylcyclopropenone sensitization with weekly scalp DPC. TCRdb called the RACE reads again in MiXCR, with one record for every CDR3 protein. The data show about 350,000 distinct CDR3 sequences, with approximately 5.8% seen just once and under 9.5% held by the top ten. The sample is drawn from a study of human T cells and chemical hapten exposure. Study-level information: Sensitizing treatment utilized 2% DPC over a roughly 2 cm by roughly 2 cm portion of upper inner arm skin.

Regarding the study as a whole: High-frequency TCRs, those above 1 in 1000, stayed the same after DPC sensitization.

Material: whole blood, obtained in connection with sensitization to the hapten diphenylcyclopropenone (DPC). The sequence was collected from a woman aged 18-29 years with alopecia areata. Some clones in this sample may be carry-over from other donors' samples.

The CDR3 reads CASSYSAGLLQENTEAFF. Here the CDR3 DNA reads TGTGCCAGCAGTTACTCGGCTGGACTCTTACAGGAGAACACTGAAGCTTTCTTT. The rearrangement links TRBV6-6 to TRBJ1-1, with TRBD1 as a possible D gene (5 bases). The CDR3 runs 18 residues. V gave up 0 bases and J gave up 1 base, with 18 bases separating them. Per germline, CDR1 MNHNY and CDR2 SVGAGI (reference sequence).